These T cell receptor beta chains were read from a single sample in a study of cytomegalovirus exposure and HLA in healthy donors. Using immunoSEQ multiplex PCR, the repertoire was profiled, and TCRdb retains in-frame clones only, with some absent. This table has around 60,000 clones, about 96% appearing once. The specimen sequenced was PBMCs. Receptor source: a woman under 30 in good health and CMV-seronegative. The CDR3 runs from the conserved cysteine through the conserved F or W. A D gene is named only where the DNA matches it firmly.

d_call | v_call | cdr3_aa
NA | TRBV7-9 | CASSLEGARGEKLFF
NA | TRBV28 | CASSSRADQPQHF
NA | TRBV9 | CASSVAVDSGELFF
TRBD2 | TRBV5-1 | CASSLWGGNEQFF
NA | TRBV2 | CASSGLGETQYF
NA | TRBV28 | CASSLSGAGIQYF
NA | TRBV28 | CASSYPPGVANYGYTF
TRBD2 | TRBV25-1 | CATLAGGEQFF
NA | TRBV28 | CASSLFLDRYNQPQHF
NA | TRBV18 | CASSPGGSAGELFF